The entry that follows covers one T cell receptor beta chain sequence. What it binds is not known. This entry comes from a study of T-cell memory formation after mild COVID-19. Trimming took 5 bases from V and 15 from J; bases not matched to a gene: 4. The CDR3 has 10 residues. Study-wide results and limits: Contracting clones from day 15 to 85 showed balanced CD4/CD8; later expanders favored CD4+. Certain responding clones were present in pre-infection memory, suggesting participation of cross-reactive memory.

TCRdb reprocessed the 5' RACE reads with MiXCR, giving one entry per CDR3 protein. The sample yields about 180,000 distinct CDR3 sequences, 16% seen once. The chain couples TRBV12-3 or TRBV12-4 to TRBJ2-1; TRBD1 matches at 7 bases. The receptor's source is an adult woman who had mild COVID-19 (a few samples of this study predate the infection). Cell type and time point are not known. The specimen was PBMCs or a T cell subset sorted from them (not recorded which). Here the CDR3 reads CASSQGVGFF. CDR3 sequence (DNA): TGTGCCAGCAGTCAGGGGGTAGGGTTCTTC.